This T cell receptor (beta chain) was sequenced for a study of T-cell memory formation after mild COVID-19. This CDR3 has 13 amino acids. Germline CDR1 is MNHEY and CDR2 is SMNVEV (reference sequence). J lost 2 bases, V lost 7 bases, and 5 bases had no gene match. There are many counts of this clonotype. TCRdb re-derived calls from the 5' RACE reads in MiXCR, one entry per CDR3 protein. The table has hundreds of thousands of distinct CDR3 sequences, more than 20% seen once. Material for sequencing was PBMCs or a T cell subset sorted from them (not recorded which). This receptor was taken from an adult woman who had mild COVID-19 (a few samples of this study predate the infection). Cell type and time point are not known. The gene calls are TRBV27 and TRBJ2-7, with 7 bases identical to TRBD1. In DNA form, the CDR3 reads TGTGCCAGCAAAATGCAGGGGGCCTACGAGCAGTACTTC. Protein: CASKMQGAYEQYF.